This record concerns one TCR beta chain sequence. Its target is unknown. The entry originates in a study of cytomegalovirus exposure and HLA in healthy donors. Study outcomes and limitations: Reportedly, TCR beta sequences accurately predicted HLA-A and HLA-B alleles in most subjects.

The CDR3 sequence is 13 residues long. V was clipped by 7 bases and J by 3 bases; unmatched bases: 5. The V gene's germline CDR1 is MDHEN and CDR2 SYDVKM. 13 Jbeta primers and 60 Vbeta primers were used for the PCR. Assay used: immunoSEQ multiplex PCR; TCRdb lists only in-frame clones, some missing. The data show 85,000 to 100,000 clones, 70% to 90% seen once. The TCR comes from a young man in good health and CMV-seronegative. The J gene is TRBJ1-2, the V gene TRBV28; 7 positions agree with TRBD1. The specimen sequenced was PBMCs. DNA of the CDR3: TGTGCCAGCAACTTAGGGGGCCACTATGGCTACACCTTC. It codes for CASNLGGHYGYTF.